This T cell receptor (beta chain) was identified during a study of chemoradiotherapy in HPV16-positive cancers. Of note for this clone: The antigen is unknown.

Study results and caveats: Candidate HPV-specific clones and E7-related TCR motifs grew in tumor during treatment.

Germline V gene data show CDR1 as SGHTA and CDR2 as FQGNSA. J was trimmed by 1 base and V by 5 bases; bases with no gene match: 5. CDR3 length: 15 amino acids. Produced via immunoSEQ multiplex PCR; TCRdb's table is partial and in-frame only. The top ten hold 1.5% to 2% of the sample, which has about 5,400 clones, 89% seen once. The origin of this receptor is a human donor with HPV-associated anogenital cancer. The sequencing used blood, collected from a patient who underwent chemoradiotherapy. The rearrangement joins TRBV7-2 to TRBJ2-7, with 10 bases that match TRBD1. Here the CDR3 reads CASSPGGQGSYEQYF. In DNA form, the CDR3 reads TGTGCCAGCAGCCCTGGGGGACAGGGGTCCTACGAGCAGTACTTC.